This passage covers 9 T cell receptor beta chains from one sample sequenced in a study of T cells in women clearing cervical HPV infection. Clones were sequenced by immunoSEQ multiplex PCR, and TCRdb holds only the in-frame ones, with some missing. This sample lists about 28,000 clones; its ten largest clones have 17%. Source material: blood buffy coat. These receptors all come from a woman aged 18 to 75 with a cervical HPV16 infection that either progressed to CIN3+ or cleared (not recorded which).

Details on this clone: Read coverage stops 3 residues before the CDR3 terminus; the germline J gene supplies the remainder. Additional DNA sequences in this sample encode the identical CDR3. The chain combines TRBV30 with TRBJ1-3; D is unclear. Germline-derived CDR1 and CDR2 are GTSNPN and SVGIG (reference sequence). V lost 2 bases, J lost 0 bases, and 8 bases lay in between. This CDR3 contains 14 residues. The CDR3 loop is CAWSRASSGNTIYF. Incomplete CDR3 DNA: TGTGCCTGGAGTCGAGCGAGCTCTGGAAACACC. The variable domain in full, with the rest retrieved from reference TRBV30 and TRBJ1-3, is SQTIHQWPATLVQPVGSPLSLECTVEGTSNPNLYWYRQAAGRGLQLLFYSVGIGQISSEVPQNLSASRPQDRQFILSSKKLLLSDSGFYLCAWSRASSGNTIYFGEGSWLTVV.

As for this clone: The read ends 3 residues shy of where the CDR3 ends; the end is completed using the germline J gene. The chain combines TRBV4-1 with TRBJ2-5; 8 nucleotides align to TRBD2. Trimming removed 7 bases from V and 4 bases from J; junction bases left unmatched: 11. Per the germline V gene, CDR1 is MGHRA and CDR2 is YSYEKL. CDR3 length equals 15 residues. The part of the CDR3 DNA that was read is TGCGCCAGCACCCCTTCGGGGGGGCGGGGAGAGACC. Translation: CASTPSGGRGET. The full CDR3 reads CASTPSGGRGETQYF.

Note on this clone: Read sequence stops 3 residues before the CDR3 end, and the germline J gene provides the missing end. This rearrangement joins TRBV18 to TRBJ2-5; 8 positions agree with TRBD2. CDR1 is KGHSH, CDR2 LQKENI, per germline. V lost 3 bases and J lost 3; bases outside the gene matches: 6. This CDR3 spans 15 amino acids. The CDR3 loop is CASSPLTSEKETQYF. The sequenced CDR3 bases are TGTGCCAGCTCACCCTTGACTAGCGAGAAAGAGACC.

Note on this clone: The read is 3 residues too short to cover the CDR3 end, so that end is filled in from the germline J gene. The genes are TRBV24-1 and TRBJ1-2; TRBD1 matches at 8 bases. In germline, CDR1 is KGHDR, CDR2 SFDVKD. CDR3 length: 15 residues. CDR3 DNA (partial): TGTGCCACCAGTGATTTTGGGCAGGGGGCCAGAGGC. It specifies CATSDFGQGARG. The whole CDR3 protein is CATSDFGQGARGYTF.

Concerning this clone itself: The read ends 3 residues early relative to the CDR3; the germline J gene fills the gap. V usage is TRBV20-1 and J usage is TRBJ2-5; 7 bases match TRBD2. The CDR3 runs 12 residues. CDR1 is DFQATT, CDR2 SNEGSKA, per germline (reference sequence). After removal of 3 bases from V and 4 bases from J, the junction contained 2 bases not matched to a gene. Here the CDR3 reads CSARGGRETQYF. CDR3 bases read: TGCAGTGCTAGGGGCGGGAGAGAGACC.

A word on this clone: The CDR3 extends 3 residues past the end of the read, so its final part is completed from the germline J gene. V usage is TRBV7-9 and J usage is TRBJ1-2; TRBD1 aligns across 8 bases. This CDR3 has 15 amino acids. Germline V gene lookup returns CDR1 SEHNR and CDR2 FQNEAQ (reference sequence). The CDR3 DNA, read in part, is TGTGCCAGCAGCTTCGCAGGACAGGGAGACTACGAC. It specifies CASSFAGQGDYD. The entire CDR3 protein is CASSFAGQGDYDYTF.

This CDR3 is CSSTGTVNTGELFF. CDR3 bases read: TGCAGCTCAACAGGGACAGTGAACACCGGGGAG. The rearrangement uses TRBV29-1 and TRBJ2-2; 7 nucleotides agree with TRBD1. The read ends 3 residues shy of where the CDR3 ends; the end is completed using the germline J gene. The germline gives CDR1 SQVTM, CDR2 ANQGSEA. The ends lost 8 bases at V and 1 base at J; junction bases unmatched: 7. The CDR3 extends over 14 amino acids.

In regard to this clone: The CDR3 end falls 3 residues outside the read, so it is completed with the germline J gene. The V gene is TRBV20-1, the J gene TRBJ2-1; 10 bases agree with TRBD2. The CDR3 covers 18 residues. Germline CDR1 is DFQATT and CDR2 is SNEGSKA (reference sequence). V shed 5 bases, J shed 4 bases, and the junction held 17 bases outside the gene matches. CDR3 bases read: TGCAGTGCTTATTCCCTAGCGGGGGCTTTCGTTGGTTACAATGAG. Its translation: CSAYSLAGAFVGYNE. The whole CDR3 protein reads CSAYSLAGAFVGYNEQFF.

Note on this clone: The CDR3 end falls 3 residues outside the read, so it is completed with the germline J gene. V gene TRBV19 combines with J gene TRBJ1-2, with 7 bases aligning to TRBD1. The V segment lost 4 bases and the J segment 1 base; nucleotides outside the gene matches: 3. The CDR3 is made up of 14 amino acids. CDR1 is LNHDA and CDR2 is SQIVND in the germline V gene (reference sequence). The CDR3 protein is CASSTRDSNYGYTF. The DNA read from the CDR3 is TGTGCCAGTAGTACGCGGGACAGTAACTATGGC. Looking up the rest from reference TRBV19 and TRBJ1-2 gives the full variable domain: DGGITQSPKYLFRKEGQNVTLSCEQNLNHDAMYWYRQDPGQGLRLIYYSQIVNDFQKGDIAEGYSVSREKKESFPLTVTSAQKNPTAFYLCASSTRDSNYGYTFGSGTRLTVV.